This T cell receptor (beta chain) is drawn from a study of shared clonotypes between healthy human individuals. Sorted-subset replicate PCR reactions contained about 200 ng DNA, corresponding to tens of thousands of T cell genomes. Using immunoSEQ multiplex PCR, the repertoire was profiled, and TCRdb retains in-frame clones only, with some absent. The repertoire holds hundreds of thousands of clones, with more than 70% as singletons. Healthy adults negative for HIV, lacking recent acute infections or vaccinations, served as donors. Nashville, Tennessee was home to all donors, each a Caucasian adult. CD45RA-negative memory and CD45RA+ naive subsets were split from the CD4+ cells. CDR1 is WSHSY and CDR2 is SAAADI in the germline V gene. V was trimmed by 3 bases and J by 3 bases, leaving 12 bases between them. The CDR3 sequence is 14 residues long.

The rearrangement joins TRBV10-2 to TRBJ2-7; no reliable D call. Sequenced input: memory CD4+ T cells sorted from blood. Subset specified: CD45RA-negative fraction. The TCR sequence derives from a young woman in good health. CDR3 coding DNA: TGCGCCAGCAGTGATCCATTAGGCCTCTACGAGCAGTACTTC. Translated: CASSDPLGLYEQYF.